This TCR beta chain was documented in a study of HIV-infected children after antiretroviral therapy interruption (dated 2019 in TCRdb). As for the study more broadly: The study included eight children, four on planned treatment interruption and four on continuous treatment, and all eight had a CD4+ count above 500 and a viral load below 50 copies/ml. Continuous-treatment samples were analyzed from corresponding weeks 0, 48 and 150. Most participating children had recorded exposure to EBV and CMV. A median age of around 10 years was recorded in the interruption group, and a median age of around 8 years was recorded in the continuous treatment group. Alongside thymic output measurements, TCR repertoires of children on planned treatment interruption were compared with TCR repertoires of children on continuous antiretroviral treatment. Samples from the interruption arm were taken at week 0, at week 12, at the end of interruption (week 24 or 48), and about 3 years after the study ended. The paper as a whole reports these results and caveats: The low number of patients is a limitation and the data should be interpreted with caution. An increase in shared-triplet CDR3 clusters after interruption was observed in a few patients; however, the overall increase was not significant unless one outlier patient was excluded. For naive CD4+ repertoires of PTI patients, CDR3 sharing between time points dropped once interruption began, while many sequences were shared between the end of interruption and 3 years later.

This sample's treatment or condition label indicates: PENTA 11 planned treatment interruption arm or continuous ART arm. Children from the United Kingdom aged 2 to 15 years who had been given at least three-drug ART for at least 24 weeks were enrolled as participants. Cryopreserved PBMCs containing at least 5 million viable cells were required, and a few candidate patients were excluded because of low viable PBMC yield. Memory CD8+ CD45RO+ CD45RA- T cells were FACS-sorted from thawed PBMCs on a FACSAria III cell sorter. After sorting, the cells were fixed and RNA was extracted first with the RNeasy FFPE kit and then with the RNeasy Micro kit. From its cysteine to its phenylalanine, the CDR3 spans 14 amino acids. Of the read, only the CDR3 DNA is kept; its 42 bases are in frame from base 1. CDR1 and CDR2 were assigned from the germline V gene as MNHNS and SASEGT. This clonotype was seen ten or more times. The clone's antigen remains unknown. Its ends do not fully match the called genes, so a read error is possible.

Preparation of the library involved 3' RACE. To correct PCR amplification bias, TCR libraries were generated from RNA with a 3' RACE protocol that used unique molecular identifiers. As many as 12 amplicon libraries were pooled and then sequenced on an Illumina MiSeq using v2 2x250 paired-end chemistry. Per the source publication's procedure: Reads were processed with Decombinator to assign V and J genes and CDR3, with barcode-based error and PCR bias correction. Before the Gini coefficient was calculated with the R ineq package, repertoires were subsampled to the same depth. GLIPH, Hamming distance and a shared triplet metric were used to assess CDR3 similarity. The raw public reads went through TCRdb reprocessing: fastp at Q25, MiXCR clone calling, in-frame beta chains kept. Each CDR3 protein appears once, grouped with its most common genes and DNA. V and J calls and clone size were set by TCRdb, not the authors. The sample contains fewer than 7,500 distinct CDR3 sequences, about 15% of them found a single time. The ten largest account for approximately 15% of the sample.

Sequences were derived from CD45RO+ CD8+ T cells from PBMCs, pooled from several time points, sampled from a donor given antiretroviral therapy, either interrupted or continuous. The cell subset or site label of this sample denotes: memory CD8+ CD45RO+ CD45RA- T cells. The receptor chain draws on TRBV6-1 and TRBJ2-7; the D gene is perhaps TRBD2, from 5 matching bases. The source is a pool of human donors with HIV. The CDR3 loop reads CAGRSVTTAYEQYF. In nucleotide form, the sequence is TGTGCCGGCAGAAGTGTGACTACAGCCTACGAGCAGTACTTC.